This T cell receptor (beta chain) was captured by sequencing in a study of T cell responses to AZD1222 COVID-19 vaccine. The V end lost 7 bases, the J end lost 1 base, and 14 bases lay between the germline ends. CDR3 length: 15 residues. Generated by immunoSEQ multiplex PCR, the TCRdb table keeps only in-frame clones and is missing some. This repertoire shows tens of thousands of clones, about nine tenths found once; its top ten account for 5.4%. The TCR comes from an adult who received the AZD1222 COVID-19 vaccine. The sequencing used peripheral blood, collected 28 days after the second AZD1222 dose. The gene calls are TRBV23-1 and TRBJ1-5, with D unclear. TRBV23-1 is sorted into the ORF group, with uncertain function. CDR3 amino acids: CASIPPGVSNQPQHF. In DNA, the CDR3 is TGCGCCAGCATTCCACCCGGGGTAAGCAATCAGCCCCAGCATTTT.